The rows below give T cell receptor beta chains drawn from one sample of a study of T-cell reconstitution after alpha-beta-depleted transplantation in children. From the PCR reads, TCRdb called clonotypes with MiXCR, one entry per CDR3 protein. The repertoire holds about 980,000 distinct CDR3 sequences, with about 29% as singletons. Specimen: PBMCs, mostly from graft donor cells, collected 360 days after TCRalphabeta/CD19-depleted stem cell transplant. The source is a boy in the first two years of life who had a stem cell transplant for SCID, so the T cells may come from the graft donor. CDR3s leave out the opening cysteine and the closing phenylalanine or tryptophan.

TRBJ2-3 | TRBV3-1 | ASSQDQDDSEDTDTQY
TRBJ1-1 | TRBV12-3/TRBV12-4 | ASILSMNTEAF
TRBJ2-7 | TRBV28 | ASSDRPSSYEQY
TRBJ2-5 | TRBV28 | AIGGGAQETQY
TRBJ1-1 | TRBV27 | ASSSFGQQNTEAF
TRBJ1-3 | TRBV6-1 | ASSSWVGNTIY
TRBJ1-1 | TRBV12-3/TRBV12-4 | ASSPSGWMNTEAF
TRBJ1-1 | TRBV20-1 | SALGQGYTEAF
TRBJ1-2 | TRBV4-3 | ASSQSTGGVKGYT
TRBJ2-2 | TRBV18 | ASSPRTATGELF
TRBJ1-2 | TRBV5-1 | ASSPAGDNYGYT
TRBJ1-1 | TRBV7-2 | ASSSQGRAPEAF
TRBJ2-3 | TRBV7-3 | ASSLTGAGLTDTQY
TRBJ2-7 | TRBV4-2 | ASSHDLRGYEQY
TRBJ2-2 | TRBV7-3 | ASSSKAPTGGVGPTGELF
TRBJ2-1 | TRBV6-2/TRBV6-3 | ASSFGTSQF
TRBJ2-5 | TRBV19 | ASSRGTPYQETQY
TRBJ2-1 | TRBV20-1 | SARVGGPPTEQF
TRBJ2-1 | TRBV20-1 | SARVIAGGHNEQF
TRBJ1-1 | TRBV12-3/TRBV12-4 | ASRLSGSTEAF
TRBJ2-2 | TRBV12-3/TRBV12-4 | ASSFTGNVAGELF
TRBJ2-5 | TRBV12-3/TRBV12-4 | ASSRDRRPETQY
TRBJ2-7 | TRBV20-1 | SARTRSGLAGAYEQY
TRBJ1-2 | TRBV6-5 | ASSYHHRGRGISGYT
TRBJ2-7 | TRBV4-1 | ASSRRTSGQPPPSYEQY
TRBJ2-1 | TRBV29-1 | SVGTTYNEQF
TRBJ2-1 | TRBV15 | ATSRDQRANEQF
TRBJ1-1 | TRBV20-1 | SAREAIRGNTEAF
TRBJ2-2 | TRBV5-1 | ASSFAGTGKTGELF
TRBJ1-2 | TRBV20-1 | SARQSAGYT
TRBJ2-7 | TRBV18 | ASSRPFGDPSGEQY
TRBJ2-7 | TRBV11-2 | ASSFTGTGDGEQY
TRBJ2-2 | TRBV5-5 | ASSSLPLIANTGELF
TRBJ1-6 | TRBV6-1 | ASRRDGNSPLH
TRBJ2-1 | TRBV4-3 | ASSQAPRINEQF
TRBJ1-1 | TRBV4-3 | ASSQGTIVDRGVMNTEAF
TRBJ1-1 | TRBV5-1 | ASSLWVGGPEAF
TRBJ1-1 | TRBV6-1 | AAFEDRISTEAF
TRBJ2-2 | TRBV20-1 | SAPYRGNTGELF
TRBJ1-5 | TRBV20-1 | SATPIRFSNQPQH
TRBJ2-5 | TRBV2 | ASAKGVVETQY
TRBJ2-2 | TRBV16 | ASSQVRVGGSTGELF
TRBJ2-1 | TRBV20-1 | SAFRPVAERGEQF
TRBJ2-6 | TRBV5-1 | ASSLDPGGANVLT
TRBJ2-7 | TRBV20-1 | SARVGWQGNYEQY
TRBJ2-7 | TRBV20-1 | SARGTGKGFYEQY
TRBJ1-5 | TRBV12-3/TRBV12-4 | ASSLGDSGNQPQH
TRBJ1-5 | TRBV5-1 | ASSLGPVNQPQH
TRBJ2-7 | TRBV5-6 | ASSSTPGGRGEQY
TRBJ2-1 | TRBV5-1 | ASSPSRGLKVEQF
TRBJ1-4 | TRBV27 | ASTPGRTGGGRMF
TRBJ1-1 | TRBV7-6 | ASSLAGFPNTEAF
TRBJ2-1 | TRBV4-3 | ASSQIESSYNEQF
TRBJ2-3 | TRBV5-1 | ASSLAGRTDTQY
TRBJ1-5 | TRBV20-1 | SAPGQGDQPQH
TRBJ2-1 | TRBV4-3 | ASSQGRTSYNEQF
TRBJ1-2 | TRBV29-1 | SVEGRGRANYGYT
TRBJ1-3 | TRBV13 | ASSYNTLALGNTIY
TRBJ2-2 | TRBV3-1 | ASSRGVGELF